This T cell receptor beta chain was sequenced during a study of blood T cell repertoires in COVID-19. Overall study context: Samples representing acute and convalescent COVID-19 were sourced from the United States, Italy and Spain.

Method: immunoSEQ multiplex PCR; TCRdb's copy keeps in-frame clones and lacks some. The sample yields some 370,000 clones, roughly four fifths seen once. The CDR3 sequence is 14 residues long. Trimming pared 3 bases from V and 6 bases from J, leaving 14 bases between. Germline V CDR1 and CDR2: KGHSH, LQKENI. The sequenced sample consisted of PBMCs or T cells enriched from blood (not recorded which). This chain links TRBV18 with TRBJ1-1; D may be TRBD1 (6 bases). The sequence was obtained from a woman in her 50s who had recovered from COVID-19. The CDR3: CASSPLRGGAEAFF. Here the CDR3 DNA reads TGTGCCAGCTCACCCCTCAGGGGTGGGGCTGAAGCTTTCTTT.